This entry lists 21 T cell receptor beta chains sequenced from one sample in a study of blood T cell repertoires in COVID-19. Assay used: immunoSEQ multiplex PCR; TCRdb lists only in-frame clones, some missing. The sample has 120,000 or so clones, 65% to 90% seen once. Sequencing was carried out using peripheral blood. Every receptor here comes from an elderly man with active or convalescent COVID-19.

The chain is built from TRBV19 and TRBJ1-6; D might be TRBD1 (6 bases). Germline CDR1 is LNHDA and CDR2 is SQIVND (reference sequence). The CDR3 is 13 amino acids. V lost 7 bases to trimming and J lost 3 bases, with 7 bases between them. The DNA of the CDR3 is TGTGCCAGTAAGGACAGCTATAATTCACCCCTCCACTTT. Amino acid sequence: CASKDSYNSPLHF.

This rearrangement joins TRBV28 to TRBJ2-7, with D maybe TRBD1 (6 bases). The ends were cut back, 2 bases at V and 2 bases at J, with 16 bases in the middle. Germline assignment: CDR1 MDHEN and CDR2 SYDVKM. This CDR3 has 16 residues. Here the CDR3 reads CASSLGLTGYAYEQYF. As DNA, the CDR3 is TGTGCCAGCAGTTTAGGCCTAACAGGGTACGCCTACGAGCAGTACTTC. Looking up the rest from reference TRBV28 and TRBJ2-7 gives the full variable domain: DVKVTQSSRYLVKRTGEKVFLECVQDMDHENMFWYRQDPGLGLRLIYFSYDVKMKEKGDIPEGYSVSREKKERFSLILESASTNQTSMYLCASSLGLTGYAYEQYFGPGTRLTVT.

The CDR3 spells CASSLGQGQLSEAFF. CDR3 in DNA: TGTGCCAGCAGCTTAGGCCAGGGTCAGCTGTCTGAAGCTTTCTTT. The V gene is TRBV7-8, the J gene TRBJ1-1; perhaps TRBD1 as D (5 bases). In germline, CDR1 is SGHVS, CDR2 FQNEAQ. V gave up 1 base and J gave up 6 bases, with 15 bases separating them. The CDR3 sequence is 15 residues long.

The chain has TRBV28 and TRBJ2-5, with 9 bases matching TRBD1. Looked up from germline, CDR1 is MDHEN and CDR2 is SYDVKM. Trimming removed 6 bases from V and 2 bases from J; junction bases left unmatched: 4. The CDR3 has 14 amino acids. The CDR3 reads CASSRDRVQETQYF. The CDR3 DNA reads TGTGCCAGCAGCCGGGACAGGGTACAAGAGACCCAGTACTTC.

V is TRBV14 and J is TRBJ2-3; D is ambiguous. This CDR3 is 16 amino acids long. CDR1 SGHDN and CDR2 FVKESK come from the germline V gene. V was shortened by 0 bases and J by 6 bases, with 16 bases between the two germline ends. The CDR3 protein is CASSQETPGSSDTQYF. The CDR3 region has the DNA TGTGCCAGCAGCCAAGAGACCCCGGGTTCGTCGGATACGCAGTATTTT.

V is TRBV11-1 and J is TRBJ2-1, with TRBD2 as a possible D gene (5 bases). The germline V and J ends were trimmed by 2 bases and 0 bases, with 11 bases remaining between them. Germline lookup yields CDR1 SGHAT and CDR2 FQDESV (reference sequence). The CDR3 loop spans 16 amino acids. CDR3 amino acids: CASSLSRGSSYNEQFF. The CDR3 DNA reads as TGTGCCAGCAGCTTATCTCGGGGTAGCTCCTACAATGAGCAGTTCTTC.

This clone came up once. The chain is built from TRBV7-9 and TRBJ2-5, with TRBD2 matching over 15 bases. The CDR3 extends over 16 amino acids. Trimming took 5 bases from V and 6 from J; bases not matched to a gene: 7. Germline lookup yields CDR1 SEHNR and CDR2 FQNEAQ (reference sequence). CDR3 DNA sequence: TGTGCCAGCAGCCCGTTGGGGACTAGCGGGGGGAAGACCCAGTACTTC. This sequence encodes CASSPLGTSGGKTQYF.

This rearrangement joins TRBV5-1 to TRBJ1-4, with unresolved D. There are 13 residues in the CDR3. V was pared by 1 base and J by 7 bases, with 8 bases between. The V gene's germline CDR1 is SGHRS and CDR2 YFSETQ. DNA for the CDR3: TGCGCCAGCAGCTTGTCGGTCACTGAAAAACTGTTTTTT. This gives the protein CASSLSVTEKLFF. Supplemented by reference TRBV5-1 and TRBJ1-4, the full variable domain reads KAGVTQTPRYLIKTRGQQVTLSCSPISGHRSVSWYQQTPGQGLQFLFEYFSETQRNKGNFPGRFSGRQFSNSRSEMNVSTLELGDSALYLCASSLSVTEKLFFGSGTQLSVL.

This clone came up once. J is TRBJ1-5 and V is TRBV3-1 (or the pseudogene TRBV3-2); no clear D. Per germline, CDR1 LGHDT and CDR2 YNNKEL (reference sequence). Trimming removed 2 bases from V and 0 bases from J, with 11 bases in between. The CDR3 covers 16 residues. CDR3: CASSQSGTNSNQPQHF. CDR3 DNA: TGTGCCAGCAGCCAAAGCGGTACTAATAGCAATCAGCCCCAGCATTTT.

This chain joins TRBV10-3 and TRBJ2-5; D may be TRBD2 (5 bases). The length of the CDR3 is 14 residues. Germline V gene sequence: CDR1 ENHRY, CDR2 SYGVKD. V lost 10 bases and J lost 5, with 20 bases in between. The CDR3 here is CATKDGRDWETQYF. The CDR3 DNA is TGTGCCACGAAAGACGGACGGGATTGGGAGACCCAGTACTTC.

The rearrangement uses TRBV6-5 and TRBJ1-2, with 9 nucleotides matching TRBD1. Germline assignment: CDR1 MNHEY and CDR2 SVGAGI. The CDR3 has 15 amino acids. J lost 4 bases, V lost 6 bases, and 9 bases had no gene match. The CDR3 DNA follows: TGTGCCAGCAGACCAGCACAGGGGGCCGGCTATGGCTACACCTTC. Translation gives CASRPAQGAGYGYTF.

The chain couples TRBV7-3 to TRBJ1-2; D remains ambiguous. Trimming took off 5 bases at V and 4 bases at J, with 17 bases between the two ends. The CDR3 is 15 residues long. The germline V gene encodes CDR1 SGHTA and CDR2 FQGTGA. CDR3 residues: CASSLMRELTYGYTF. The CDR3 nucleotides read TGTGCCAGCAGCCTAATGCGGGAGCTTACCTATGGCTACACCTTC.

The chain combines TRBV27 with TRBJ1-2, with D tentatively TRBD1 (5 bases). The CDR3 extends over 14 amino acids. V was trimmed by 2 bases and J by 2 bases, leaving 9 bases between them. Germline V CDR1 and CDR2: MNHEY, SMNVEV (reference sequence). The CDR3 region is CASSLNRLNYGYTF. The CDR3 DNA sequence: TGTGCCAGCAGTTTAAACAGGCTAAACTATGGCTACACCTTC.

This chain links TRBV30 with TRBJ2-1; perhaps TRBD2 as D (6 bases). V was cut by 5 bases and J by 9 bases, with 11 bases left in between. Per the germline V gene, CDR1 is GTSNPN and CDR2 is SVGIG (reference sequence). CDR3 length equals 11 residues. The CDR3 sequence is CAWGVGGEQFF. The CDR3 DNA reads TGTGCCTGGGGGGTGGGGGGTGAGCAGTTCTTC.

The chain uses TRBV24-1 and TRBJ2-3; D perhaps matches TRBD2 (6 bases). V was trimmed by 5 bases and J by 5 bases, leaving 16 bases between them. Germline CDR1 and CDR2: KGHDR and SFDVKD. This CDR3 is built from 15 residues. The CDR3, as DNA: TGTGCCACCAGTGGGAGGGAGAAAGGGATAGATACGCAGTATTTT. Translated: CATSGREKGIDTQYF.

The table lists this clone with a few counts. An end of the junction differs from the germline gene, which may be a read error. V usage is TRBV5-1 and J usage is TRBJ2-4; possible D gene TRBD1, 6 bases. Looked up from germline, CDR1 is SGHRS and CDR2 is YFSETQ. CDR3 size: 15 residues. The CDR3 spells CASRLDGQKGNIQYF. CDR3 DNA: TGCGCCAGCAGGTTGGACGGACAGAAAGGGAACATTCAGTACTTC. Variable domain in full (rest from reference TRBV5-1 and TRBJ2-4): KAGVTQTPRYLIKTRGQQVTLSCSPISGHRSVSWYQQTPGQGLQFLFEYFSETQRNKGNFPGRFSGRQFSNSRSEMNVSTLELGDSALYLCASRLDGQKGNIQYFGAGTRLSVL.

The CDR3 DNA sequence: TGTGCCAGTATCCAGGGGGCATATAAGGCGGGCACTGAAGCTTTCTTT. Encoded protein: CASIQGAYKAGTEAFF. The chain employs TRBV19 and TRBJ1-1; 8 bases map to TRBD1. The V gene's germline CDR1 is LNHDA and CDR2 SQIVND (reference sequence). The CDR3 spans 16 residues. Trimming took 7 bases from V and 4 from J; bases not matched to a gene: 14.

The chain couples TRBV7-8 to TRBJ2-7, with TRBD2 identical over 13 bases. Germline CDR1 and CDR2: SGHVS and FQNEAQ. J was trimmed by 4 bases and V by 5 bases; bases with no gene match: 2. This CDR3 comprises 14 residues. The CDR3 here is CASSTGLAGYEQYF. The CDR3 DNA follows: TGTGCCAGCAGCACGGGACTAGCGGGGTACGAGCAGTACTTC.

About this clone: A junction end diverges from the germline sequence, so it may reflect a read error. The V gene is TRBV30, the J gene TRBJ2-5; the D is unclear. Germline CDR1 reads GTSNPN; CDR2 reads SVGIG (reference sequence). The CDR3 length is 11 residues. CDR3 bases: TGTGCCTGGAGTGTAGGAGAGACCAAGTACTTC. It specifies CAWSVGETKYF.

The V call is TRBV24-1, the J call TRBJ2-3; 8 positions agree with TRBD1. From germline, CDR1 is KGHDR and CDR2 SFDVKD. This CDR3 spans 16 amino acids. J gave up 5 bases and V 3 bases, and 9 bases lay outside the gene matches. In DNA form, the CDR3 reads TGTGCCACCAGTGATCCCGCCCGACAGGGGCGAGATACGCAGTATTTT. Residues: CATSDPARQGRDTQYF.

The gene calls are TRBV24-1 and TRBJ1-4; 9 bases map to TRBD1. From germline, CDR1 is KGHDR and CDR2 SFDVKD. The CDR3 runs to 14 residues. V dropped 4 bases and J dropped 10; count of bases not matched to a gene: 6. The CDR3 DNA sequence: TGTGCCACCAGTGACGGACAGGGGTCGGGAAAACTGTTTTTT. Protein sequence: CATSDGQGSGKLFF.